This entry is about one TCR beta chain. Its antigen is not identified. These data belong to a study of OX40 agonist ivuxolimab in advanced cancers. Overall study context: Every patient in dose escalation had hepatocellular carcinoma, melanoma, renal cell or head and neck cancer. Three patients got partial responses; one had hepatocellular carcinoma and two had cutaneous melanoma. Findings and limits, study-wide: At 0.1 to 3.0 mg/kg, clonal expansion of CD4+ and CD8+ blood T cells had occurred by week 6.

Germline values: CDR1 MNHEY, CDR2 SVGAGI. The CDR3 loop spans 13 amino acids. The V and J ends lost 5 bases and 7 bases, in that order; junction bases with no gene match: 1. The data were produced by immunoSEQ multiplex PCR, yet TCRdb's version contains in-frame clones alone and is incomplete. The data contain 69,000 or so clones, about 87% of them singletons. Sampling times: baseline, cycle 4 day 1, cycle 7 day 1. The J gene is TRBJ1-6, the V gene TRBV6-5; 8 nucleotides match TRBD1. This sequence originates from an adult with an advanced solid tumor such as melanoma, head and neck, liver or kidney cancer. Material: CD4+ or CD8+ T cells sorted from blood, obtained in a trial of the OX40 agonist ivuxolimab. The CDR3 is CASSRQGNSPLHF. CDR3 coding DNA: TGTGCCAGCAGTCGACAGGGGAATTCACCCCTCCACTTT.